This T cell receptor (beta chain) was observed in a study of blood T cell repertoires in COVID-19 (dated by TCRdb to 2020 to 2021). About the investigation overall: The collaborator samples originated in the United States, Italy and Spain and spanned the acute and convalescent phases of COVID-19. The prospective study material was composed of cDNA or gDNA derived from T cells, B-cell-depleted T cells, or PBMCs. Subjects who had been exposed to COVID-19, were actively infected with it, or had recovered from it provided the deeply sampled blood TCRbeta repertoires that made up the dataset. A freely available public database, intended as a resource for researchers studying the immune response to SARS-CoV-2, is where the repertoires were released. The samples were drawn from the first 160 participants of the ongoing ImmuneRACE study and from 950 to 1,500 subjects provided by 6 global collaborators. A de-identified subject ID, COVID-19 status, age in years and sex were almost always included in the sample metadata. Where available, HLA class I and class II types were taken from metadata supplied by the sample provider and were not determined by assay-based typing.

Beyond this particular receptor, the publication reports: The quantity of clinical and demographic metadata differed by source and by participant and was supplied without curation.

Regarding this clone: The clone's antigen remains unknown. Base qualities are not recorded, but no much larger clone differs from it by a single base.

Clipping removes 4 bases from V and 2 bases from J, with 6 as the unmatched junction base count. The CDR3 spans 15 residues, from the cysteine through the phenylalanine. Of all the DNA, just the CDR3 is kept, 45 bases in frame from base 1. CDR1 SGHVS and CDR2 FNYEAQ are derived from the germline V gene. At one collaborating source in Seattle, patients were enrolled during active infection and were followed longitudinally through the course of disease. Collaborating institutions collected whole blood in K2EDTA tubes following their own protocols. For TCRbeta analysis, collaborators shipped samples in one of three forms: frozen whole blood, isolated PBMCs, or DNA extracted from either of those sample types. The immunoSEQ Assay, a bias-controlled multiplex PCR, was used to amplify TCRbeta CDR3 regions from genomic DNA. The original pipeline was this. Nucleated cell counts per sample were estimated from amplification of reference gene primers within the assay. Sequence reads were collapsed and filtered to measure the absolute abundance of every unique TCRbeta CDR3 rearrangement. For each sample, productive Simpson clonality was calculated as the square root of Simpson's diversity index across productive rearrangements. Held by TCRdb, this immuneACCESS table contains in-frame sequences only and omits some clones. Under half of the omission traces to an unresolved V gene where checked; the cause of the rest is unknown. D and trimming come from the DNA, and the V and J calls and clone size come from that table. The sample data list about 89,000 clones, and 78% of these were observed just once. The ten largest clones represent 6.3% of the sample.

This TCR was recovered from a man between 65 and 80 years old with COVID-19, enrolled during active disease. The rearrangement joined TRBV7-6 to TRBJ1-1, with 8 middle bases fitting TRBD1. What was sequenced was peripheral blood. The nucleotide sequence is TGTGCCAGCAGCTCAGGACAGGGCCGAAACACTGAAGCTTTCTTT. Its translation reads: CASSSGQGRNTEAFF.